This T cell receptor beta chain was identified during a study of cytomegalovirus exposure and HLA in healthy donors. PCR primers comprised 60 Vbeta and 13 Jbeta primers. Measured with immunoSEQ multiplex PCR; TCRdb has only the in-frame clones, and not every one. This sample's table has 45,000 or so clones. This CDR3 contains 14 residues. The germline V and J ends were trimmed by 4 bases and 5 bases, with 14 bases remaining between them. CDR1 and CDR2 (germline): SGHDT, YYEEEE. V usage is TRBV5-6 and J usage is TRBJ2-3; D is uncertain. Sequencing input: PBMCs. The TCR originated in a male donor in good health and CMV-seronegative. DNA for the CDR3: TGTGCCAGCAGCGGTCGGTCAGCTAGAGATACGCAGTATTTT. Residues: CASSGRSARDTQYF.